The 32 T cell receptor beta chains presented below share a single source sample, sequenced in a study of CD8 T cells in Susac syndrome (dated by TCRdb to the late 2010s). Library preparation employed the immunoSEQ multiplex PCR assay. RNA was extracted using the RNeasy kit, and roughly 0.45 to 1 ug of the RNA was reverse transcribed with random hexamers. The public reads were reprocessed in TCRdb via fastp at Q25 and MiXCR, keeping in-frame beta chains. Rows with one shared CDR3 protein collapse into an entry with the most common genes and DNA. The sample table lists roughly 190,000 distinct CDR3 sequences, approximately 94% of them with a count of one. Of the sample, approximately 0.1% falls within the top ten clones. Input material: CD4+ T cells from PBMCs. All receptors come from a human donor with Susac syndrome.

CDR3 region: CASSLLSGDNYEQYF. The DNA of the CDR3 is TGCGCCAGCAGCTTGTTATCGGGAGATAACTACGAGCAGTACTTC. The chain couples TRBV5-1 to TRBJ2-7; D is possibly TRBD2 (6 bases). This CDR3 contains 15 residues. Trimming stripped 1 base from V and 3 bases from J, with 14 bases between. In germline, CDR1 is SGHRS, CDR2 YFSETQ.

The V and J genes are TRBV12-3 or TRBV12-4 and TRBJ1-5; 8 bases map to TRBD1. The CDR3 extends over 15 amino acids. V lost 7 bases and J lost 2; bases outside the gene matches: 7. The CDR3 DNA is TGTGCCAGCACCAACGACAGGGGACGCAATCAGCCCCAGCATTTT. Protein product: CASTNDRGRNQPQHF.

This sequence joins TRBV12-5 and TRBJ1-1; no reliable D call. Trimming removed 0 bases at V and 3 bases at J, with 8 bases between. The CDR3 totals 14 residues. The germline V gene has CDR1 LGHNT and CDR2 FRNRAP. The CDR3 region is CASGLVLGHTEAFF. CDR3 nucleotide sequence: TGTGCTAGTGGTTTGGTGCTTGGTCACACTGAAGCTTTCTTT.

The chain employs TRBV24-1 and TRBJ2-1; 10 bases map to TRBD2. CDR3 size: 16 residues. Germline V gene data show CDR1 as KGHDR and CDR2 as SFDVKD. V lost 4 bases to trimming and J lost 6 bases; unmatched junction nucleotides: 8. The CDR3 nucleotides are TGTGCCACCAGTGACCAGCGGGGGGGCCTAATCAATGAGCAGTTCTTC. The encoded protein is CATSDQRGGLINEQFF.

Only one count was recorded for this clonotype. The chain combines TRBV7-2 with TRBJ1-6, with 7 bases that match TRBD1. The CDR3 is 16 amino acids. Germline CDR1 and CDR2: SGHTA and FQGNSA. The trim removed 5 bases at V and 2 bases at J, leaving 6 bases unmatched. CDR3 region: CASSIPRGTYNSPLHF. The DNA of the CDR3 is TGTGCCAGCAGCATCCCCAGGGGGACCTATAATTCACCCCTCCACTTT.

This chain links TRBV27 with TRBJ2-7; 12 positions agree with TRBD1. The CDR3 runs to 15 residues. V lost 4 bases, J lost 4 bases, and 5 bases stayed unmatched. Germline CDR1 and CDR2: MNHEY and SMNVEV (reference sequence). The CDR3: CASSSGTGGGYEQYF. The CDR3 DNA reads as TGTGCCAGCAGTTCCGGGACAGGGGGCGGTTACGAGCAGTACTTC.

The rearrangement joins TRBV12-3 or TRBV12-4 to TRBJ1-1; D ambiguous. This CDR3 is 14 amino acids long. With 3 bases removed from V and 1 base from J, the gap between germline ends came to 9 bases. CDR3 DNA sequence: TGTGCCAGCAGTTTGTCCAGGAAGAACACTGAAGCTTTCTTT. This codes for CASSLSRKNTEAFF.

The gene calls are TRBV20-1 and TRBJ2-2, with D perhaps TRBD2 (5 bases). The CDR3 totals 14 residues. The V end lost 0 bases, the J end lost 6 bases, and 11 bases lay between the germline ends. Germline values: CDR1 DFQATT, CDR2 SNEGSKA (reference sequence). This chain's CDR3 is CSARDLGAAGELFF. CDR3 nucleotide sequence: TGCAGTGCTAGAGATTTGGGAGCAGCCGGGGAGCTGTTTTTT.

This clonotype was recorded only once. The chain combines TRBV28 with TRBJ2-2, with 10 bases identical to TRBD1. Germline CDR1 reads MDHEN; CDR2 reads SYDVKM. The CDR3 totals 15 residues. V gave up 6 bases and J gave up 7 bases; unmatched junction bases: 8. The CDR3 loop reads CASSSDRGRGGELFF. The CDR3 DNA sequence: TGTGCCAGCAGCTCTGACAGGGGGCGCGGCGGGGAGCTGTTTTTT.

V gene TRBV7-9 combines with J gene TRBJ2-3; the match to TRBD2 covers 11 bases. V was pared by 4 bases and J by 2 bases, with 2 bases of the junction left unmatched. Germline lookup yields CDR1 SEHNR and CDR2 FQNEAQ (reference sequence). The CDR3 spans 15 residues. The CDR3 loop is CASSSSGGYTDTQYF. CDR3 DNA sequence: TGTGCCAGCAGCTCTAGCGGGGGGTACACAGATACGCAGTATTTT.

The chain joins TRBV24-1 to TRBJ2-7, with D possibly TRBD1 on 6 matching bases. Germline V gives CDR1 KGHDR, CDR2 SFDVKD. The CDR3 spans 13 residues. V was shortened by 7 bases and J by 0 bases, with 9 bases between the two germline ends. The CDR3 DNA reads as TGTGCCACCAGGAGGGACAACTCCTACGAGCAGTACTTC. As protein: CATRRDNSYEQYF.

The chain links TRBV4-2 to TRBJ2-3; D ambiguous. Between the trimmed V and J ends, which lost 0 bases and 0 bases, there was a span of 10 bases. There are 16 residues in the CDR3. CDR1 is LGHNA and CDR2 is YNFKEQ in the germline V gene. CDR3 protein: CASSQEADPSTDTQYF. CDR3 nucleotide sequence: TGTGCCAGCAGCCAAGAGGCGGACCCTAGCACAGATACGCAGTATTTT.

This chain uses TRBV24-1 with TRBJ2-5; D unclear. CDR3 length: 13 amino acids. Trimming stripped 9 bases from V and 1 base from J, with 11 bases between. Germline V gene data show CDR1 as KGHDR and CDR2 as SFDVKD. CDR3 in amino acids: CATPGVVQETQYF. Here the CDR3 DNA reads TGTGCCACCCCTGGCGTGGTCCAAGAGACCCAGTACTTC.

The chain recombines TRBV2 with TRBJ2-1; D gene ambiguous. This CDR3 spans 12 amino acids. With 4 bases removed from V and 4 bases from J, the gap between germline ends came to 5 bases. Germline assignment: CDR1 SNHLY and CDR2 FYNNEI. CDR3 coding DNA: TGTGCCAGCAGTGCCCAATACAATGAGCAGTTCTTC. This sequence encodes CASSAQYNEQFF.

This sequence joins TRBV6-1 and TRBJ1-1, with D maybe TRBD1 (6 bases). V lost 2 bases, J lost 7 bases, and 17 bases lay in between. The CDR3 extends over 15 amino acids. The germline V gene has CDR1 MNHNS and CDR2 SASEGT. The CDR3 loop is CASSEPGGGAGEAFF. The CDR3 DNA sequence: TGTGCCAGCAGTGAACCTGGGGGGGGCGCGGGTGAAGCTTTCTTT.

The CDR3 here is CIGQGAGYGYTF. CDR3 DNA: TGCATCGGACAGGGGGCAGGATATGGCTACACCTTC. V is TRBV20-1 and J is TRBJ1-2; TRBD1 matches at 11 bases. Germline CDR1 reads DFQATT; CDR2 reads SNEGSKA (reference sequence). This CDR3 has 12 amino acids.

The chain links TRBV20-1 to TRBJ2-7; 7 positions match TRBD1. J gave up 3 bases and V 2 bases, and 7 bases lay outside the gene matches. This CDR3 is 14 amino acids long. CDR1 and CDR2 from the germline V gene are DFQATT and SNEGSKA (reference sequence). CDR3 nucleotides: TGCAGTGCTAGACCCGGGGCAGGGGGCTACGAGCAGTACTTC. Protein sequence: CSARPGAGGYEQYF.

J is TRBJ2-7 and V is TRBV5-4; 7 nucleotides align to TRBD2. Germline CDR1 and CDR2: SGHNT and YYREEE (reference sequence). Trimming cost V 3 bases and J 6 bases; bases outside gene matches: 12. The CDR3 sequence is 15 residues long. CDR3: CASSSSGRRLGEQYF. The CDR3 nucleotides read TGTGCCAGCAGCTCTAGCGGCAGAAGGTTGGGCGAGCAGTACTTC.

The chain joins TRBV5-1 to TRBJ2-7; 9 bases align to TRBD1. The germline CDR1 and CDR2 sequences are SGHRS and YFSETQ. With 0 bases clipped from V and 2 bases from J, the junction kept 3 bases outside the gene matches. This CDR3 is 15 amino acids long. The DNA of the CDR3 is TGCGCCAGCAGCTTGGCGGGGACAGGGACCTACGAGCAGTACTTC. Translation gives CASSLAGTGTYEQYF. The full variable domain, with the rest looked up from reference TRBV5-1 and TRBJ2-7, is KAGVTQTPRYLIKTRGQQVTLSCSPISGHRSVSWYQQTPGQGLQFLFEYFSETQRNKGNFPGRFSGRQFSNSRSEMNVSTLELGDSALYLCASSLAGTGTYEQYFGPGTRLTVT.

The J gene is TRBJ2-1, the V gene TRBV25-1; TRBD1 agrees at 8 bases. V lost 5 bases to trimming and J lost 3 bases; unmatched junction nucleotides: 3. The germline CDR1 and CDR2 sequences are MGHDK and SYGVNS. The length of the CDR3 is 14 residues. CDR3: CASSRTGFYNEQFF. DNA for the CDR3: TGTGCCAGCAGTCGGACAGGGTTCTACAATGAGCAGTTCTTC.

The V gene is TRBV3-1, the J gene TRBJ2-6; D is ambiguous. Germline values: CDR1 LGHDT, CDR2 YNNKEL (reference sequence). V lost 7 bases to trimming and J lost 2 bases, with 12 bases between them. The CDR3 length is 15 residues. CDR3 coding DNA: TGTGCCAGCACCCTCAGCCTTACTGGGGCCAACGTCCTGACTTTC. It specifies CASTLSLTGANVLTF.

The chain is built from TRBV6-5 and TRBJ2-1; tentatively, D is TRBD1 (7 bases). The CDR3 has 13 amino acids. V was trimmed by 8 bases and J by 5 bases, leaving 13 bases between them. Germline CDR1 and CDR2: MNHEY and SVGAGI. The CDR3 DNA is TGTGCCAGCTTAGGAGGGACAGACAATGAGCAGTTCTTC. Its protein is CASLGGTDNEQFF.

The chain links TRBV29-1 to TRBJ1-2; possible D gene TRBD1, 5 bases. Trimming cost V 3 bases and J 4 bases, with 9 bases left between them. This CDR3 comprises 12 residues. Germline V lookup: CDR1 SQVTM, CDR2 ANQGSEA. The CDR3 is CSVDDRVYGYTF. The CDR3 DNA reads as TGCAGCGTTGATGACAGAGTCTATGGCTACACCTTC.

The genes are TRBV19 and TRBJ2-6; D is uncertain. CDR1 LNHDA and CDR2 SQIVND come from the germline V gene (reference sequence). V lost 8 bases, J lost 4 bases, and 0 bases lay in between. The CDR3 runs 10 residues. DNA for the CDR3: TGTGCCAGTGGGGCCAACGTCCTGACTTTC. Amino acid sequence: CASGANVLTF. The whole variable domain, remainder taken from reference TRBV19 and TRBJ2-6, is DGGITQSPKYLFRKEGQNVTLSCEQNLNHDAMYWYRQDPGQGLRLIYYSQIVNDFQKGDIAEGYSVSREKKESFPLTVTSAQKNPTAFYLCASGANVLTFGAGSRLTVL.

V and J are TRBV7-3 and TRBJ2-1, with 7 bases identical to TRBD2. CDR1 SGHTA and CDR2 FQGTGA come from the germline V gene. J was trimmed by 3 bases and V by 3 bases; bases with no gene match: 5. The CDR3 length is 15 residues. The CDR3: CASSLTGGNYNEQFF. DNA of the CDR3: TGTGCCAGCAGCTTGACGGGGGGAAACTACAATGAGCAGTTCTTC.

This chain connects TRBV19 to TRBJ2-2, with D perhaps given as TRBD1 or TRBD2 (6 bases each). In germline, CDR1 is LNHDA, CDR2 SQIVND (reference sequence). Between the trimmed V and J ends, which lost 3 bases and 5 bases, there was a span of 13 bases. The CDR3 is 15 residues long. DNA for the CDR3: TGTGCCAGTAGTATTCTAGGGGGGAGGACCGGGGAGCTGTTTTTT. Encoded protein: CASSILGGRTGELFF.

This sequence joins TRBV20-1 and TRBJ1-2, with 9 bases aligning to TRBD1. V lost 5 bases, J lost 4 bases, and 8 bases stayed unmatched. CDR1 is DFQATT, CDR2 SNEGSKA, per germline (reference sequence). This CDR3 spans 14 amino acids. The CDR3 DNA follows: TGCAGTGCTGGCCCTACAGGGGGCGGCTATGGCTACACCTTC. It encodes CSAGPTGGGYGYTF.

This clonotype occurred once. The CDR3, as DNA: TGTGCCAGCTCACCACTGACAGGGGGCTCCTACGAGCAGTACTTC. Translation gives CASSPLTGGSYEQYF. The chain is built from TRBV18 and TRBJ2-7; 9 bases align to TRBD1. CDR1 and CDR2 from the germline V gene are KGHSH and LQKENI. CDR3 length equals 15 residues. V trimming: 1 base; J trimming: 0 bases; junction bases outside the gene matches: 1.

V is TRBV18 and J is TRBJ1-2, with D perhaps TRBD1 (6 bases). The CDR3 spans 14 residues. Germline V lookup: CDR1 KGHSH, CDR2 LQKENI. The V and J ends lost 4 bases and 4 bases respectively, with 13 bases between them. The CDR3 here is CASSRPQGTYGYTF. The CDR3 bases are TGTGCCAGCTCACGACCACAGGGTACCTATGGCTACACCTTC.

The chain combines TRBV30 with TRBJ1-6; D gene uncertain. Germline CDR1 is GTSNPN and CDR2 is SVGIG (reference sequence). The length of the CDR3 is 13 residues. The V gene lost 3 bases and the J gene lost 5 bases, with 8 bases spanning the gap. CDR3 in amino acids: CAWSQLNNSPLHF. CDR3 DNA: TGTGCCTGGAGCCAACTCAATAATTCACCCCTCCACTTT.

This chain uses TRBV29-1 with TRBJ2-7, with D hard to call. Germline assignment: CDR1 SQVTM and CDR2 ANQGSEA. This CDR3 has 12 amino acids. Trimming shortened V by 6 bases and J by 0 bases, and 9 bases separated the two germline ends. The CDR3 DNA is TGCAGCGTAAACAGTGGCTCCTACGAGCAGTACTTC. Translated: CSVNSGSYEQYF.

The chain joins TRBV20-1 to TRBJ1-5; D gene uncertain. CDR1 is DFQATT, CDR2 SNEGSKA, per germline (reference sequence). V gave up 0 bases and J gave up 0 bases, with 6 bases separating them. The CDR3 runs 14 residues. DNA of the CDR3: TGCAGTGCTAGAGATGTGTATAGCAATCAGCCCCAGCATTTT. It encodes CSARDVYSNQPQHF.